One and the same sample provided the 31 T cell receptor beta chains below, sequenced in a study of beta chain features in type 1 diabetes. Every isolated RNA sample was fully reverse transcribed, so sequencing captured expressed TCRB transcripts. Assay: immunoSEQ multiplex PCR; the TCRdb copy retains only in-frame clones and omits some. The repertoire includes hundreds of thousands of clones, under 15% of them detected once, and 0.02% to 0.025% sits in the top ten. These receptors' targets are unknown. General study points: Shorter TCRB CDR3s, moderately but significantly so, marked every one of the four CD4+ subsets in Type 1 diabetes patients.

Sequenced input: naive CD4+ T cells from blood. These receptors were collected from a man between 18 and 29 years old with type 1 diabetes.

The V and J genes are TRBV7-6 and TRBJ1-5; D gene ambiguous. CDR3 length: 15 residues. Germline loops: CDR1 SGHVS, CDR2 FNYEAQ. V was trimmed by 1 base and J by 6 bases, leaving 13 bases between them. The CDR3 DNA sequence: TGTGCCAGCAGCTTAGGGGAGGGTTTAAGTCAGCCCCAGCATTTT. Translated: CASSLGEGLSQPQHF.

CDR3 nucleotides: TGTGCCAGCTCGGCAGTTTTGGAGACCCAGTACTTC. Translating it yields CASSAVLETQYF. The J gene is TRBJ2-5, the V gene TRBV18, with no clear D. V dropped 6 bases and J dropped 5 bases, with 10 bases sitting between them. Looked up from germline, CDR1 is KGHSH and CDR2 is LQKENI. CDR3 length: 12 residues.

The CDR3 protein is CASRTGYPYEQYF. CDR3 sequence (DNA): TGTGCCAGCAGGACAGGGTATCCCTACGAGCAGTACTTC. The J gene is TRBJ2-7, the V gene TRBV2; TRBD1 aligns across 7 bases. CDR1 is SNHLY, CDR2 FYNNEI, per germline. V trimming: 6 bases; J trimming: 2 bases; junction bases outside the gene matches: 4. The CDR3 spans 13 residues.

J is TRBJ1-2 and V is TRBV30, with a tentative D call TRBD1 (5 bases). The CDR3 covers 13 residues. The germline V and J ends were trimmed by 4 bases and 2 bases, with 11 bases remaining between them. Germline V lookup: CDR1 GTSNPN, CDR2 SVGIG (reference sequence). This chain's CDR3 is CAWNVQGNYGYTF. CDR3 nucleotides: TGTGCCTGGAACGTTCAGGGCAACTATGGCTACACCTTC. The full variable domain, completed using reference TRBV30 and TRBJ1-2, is SQTIHQWPATLVQPVGSPLSLECTVEGTSNPNLYWYRQAAGRGLQLLFYSVGIGQISSEVPQNLSASRPQDRQFILSSKKLLLSDSGFYLCAWNVQGNYGYTFGSGTRLTVV.

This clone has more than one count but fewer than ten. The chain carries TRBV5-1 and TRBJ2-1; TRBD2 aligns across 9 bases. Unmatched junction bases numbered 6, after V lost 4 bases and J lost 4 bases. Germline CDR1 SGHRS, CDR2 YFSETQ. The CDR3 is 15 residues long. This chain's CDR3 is CASSIGLAKYNEQFF. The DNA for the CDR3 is TGCGCCAGCAGCATAGGACTAGCGAAATACAATGAGCAGTTCTTC.

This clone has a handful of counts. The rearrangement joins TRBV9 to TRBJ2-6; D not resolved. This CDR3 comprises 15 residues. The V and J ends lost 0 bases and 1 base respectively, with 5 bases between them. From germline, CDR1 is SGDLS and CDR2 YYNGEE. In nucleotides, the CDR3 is TGTGCCAGCAGCGTAGGGGGATCTGGGGCCAACGTCCTGACTTTC. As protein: CASSVGGSGANVLTF.

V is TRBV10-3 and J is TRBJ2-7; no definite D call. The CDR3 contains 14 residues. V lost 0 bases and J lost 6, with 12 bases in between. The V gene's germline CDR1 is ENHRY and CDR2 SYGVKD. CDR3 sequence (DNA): TGTGCCATCAGTGAGTCCCTTCCCCCCCGCGAGCAGTACTTC. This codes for CAISESLPPREQYF.

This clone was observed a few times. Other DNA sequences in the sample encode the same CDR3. In DNA, the CDR3 is TGTGCCAGTAGTTTCATGAACACTGAAGCTTTCTTT. It translates to CASSFMNTEAFF. This rearrangement joins TRBV19 to TRBJ1-1; unclear D gene. The germline V and J ends were trimmed by 5 bases and 0 bases, with 4 bases remaining between them. This CDR3 region has 12 residues. The germline CDR1 and CDR2 sequences are LNHDA and SQIVND (reference sequence).

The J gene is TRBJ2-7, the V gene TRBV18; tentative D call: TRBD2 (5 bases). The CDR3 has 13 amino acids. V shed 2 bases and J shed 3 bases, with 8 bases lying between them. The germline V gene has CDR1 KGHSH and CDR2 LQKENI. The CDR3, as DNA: TGTGCCAGCTCACCATCGGAGGTCTACGAGCAGTACTTC. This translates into CASSPSEVYEQYF.

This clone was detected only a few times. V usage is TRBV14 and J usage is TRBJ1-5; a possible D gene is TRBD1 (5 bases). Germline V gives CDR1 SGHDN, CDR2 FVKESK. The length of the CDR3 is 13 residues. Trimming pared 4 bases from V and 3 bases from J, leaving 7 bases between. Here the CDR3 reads CASSPDINQPQHF. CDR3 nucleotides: TGTGCCAGCAGCCCGGACATCAATCAGCCCCAGCATTTT.

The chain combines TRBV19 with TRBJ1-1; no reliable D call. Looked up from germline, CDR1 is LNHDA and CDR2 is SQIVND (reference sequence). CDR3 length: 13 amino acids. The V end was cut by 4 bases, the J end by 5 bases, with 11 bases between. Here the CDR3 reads CASSRTEETEAFF. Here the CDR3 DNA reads TGTGCCAGTAGTAGGACGGAGGAAACTGAAGCTTTCTTT.

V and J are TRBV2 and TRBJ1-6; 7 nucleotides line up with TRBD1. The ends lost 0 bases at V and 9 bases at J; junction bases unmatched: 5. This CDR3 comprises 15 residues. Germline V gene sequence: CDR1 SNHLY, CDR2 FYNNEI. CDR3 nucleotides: TGTGCCAGCAGTGAAGCGGGGACAGAAGTTTCACCCCTCCACTTT. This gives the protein CASSEAGTEVSPLHF.

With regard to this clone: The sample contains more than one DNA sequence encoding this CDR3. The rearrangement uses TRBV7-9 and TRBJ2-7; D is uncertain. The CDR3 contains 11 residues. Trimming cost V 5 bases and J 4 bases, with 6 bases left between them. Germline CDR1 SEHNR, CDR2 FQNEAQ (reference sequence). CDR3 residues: CASSGSYEQYF. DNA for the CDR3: TGTGCCAGCAGCGGTTCTTACGAGCAGTACTTC.

CDR3 nucleotide sequence: TGTGCCAGCTCGACTCAGGGGGCGCGGGAAAAACTGTTTTTT. Protein product: CASSTQGAREKLFF. The chain combines TRBV10-3 with TRBJ1-4, with 8 bases fitting TRBD1. CDR1 and CDR2 from the germline V gene are ENHRY and SYGVKD. V lost 10 bases, J lost 8 bases, and 12 bases stayed unmatched. CDR3 size: 14 residues.

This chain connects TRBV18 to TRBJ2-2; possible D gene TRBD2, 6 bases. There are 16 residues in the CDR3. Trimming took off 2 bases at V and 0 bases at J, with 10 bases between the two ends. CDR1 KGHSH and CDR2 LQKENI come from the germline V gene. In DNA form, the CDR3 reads TGTGCCAGCTCACCAGTCGGGGGTTCGAACACCGGGGAGCTGTTTTTT. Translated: CASSPVGGSNTGELFF.

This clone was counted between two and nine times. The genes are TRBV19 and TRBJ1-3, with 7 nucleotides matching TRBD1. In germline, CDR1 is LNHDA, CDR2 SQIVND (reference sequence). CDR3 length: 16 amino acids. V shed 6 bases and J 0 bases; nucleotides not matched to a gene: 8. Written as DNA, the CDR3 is TGTGCCAGTAGACCAACAGGGGCGACCTCTGGAAACACCATATATTTT. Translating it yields CASRPTGATSGNTIYF.

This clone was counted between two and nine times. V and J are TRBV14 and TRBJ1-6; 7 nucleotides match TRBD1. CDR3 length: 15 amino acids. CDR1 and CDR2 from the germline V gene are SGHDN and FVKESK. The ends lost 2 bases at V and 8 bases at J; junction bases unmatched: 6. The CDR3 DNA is TGTGCCAGCAGCCAAAGAACAGGGGTCGATTCACCCCTCCACTTT. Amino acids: CASSQRTGVDSPLHF.

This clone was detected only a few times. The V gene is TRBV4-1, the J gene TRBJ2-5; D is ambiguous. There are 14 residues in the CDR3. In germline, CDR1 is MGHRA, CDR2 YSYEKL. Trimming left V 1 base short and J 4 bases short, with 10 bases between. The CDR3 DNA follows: TGCGCCAGCAGCCAAGTGTTCGGCGTAGAGACCCAGTACTTC. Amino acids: CASSQVFGVETQYF.

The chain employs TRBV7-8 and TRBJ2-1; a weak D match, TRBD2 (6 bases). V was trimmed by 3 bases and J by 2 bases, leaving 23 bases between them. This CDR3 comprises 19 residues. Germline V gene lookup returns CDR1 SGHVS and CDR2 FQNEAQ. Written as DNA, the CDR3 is TGTGCCAGCAGCTTTGTGGCAAGCCCGATCGGGGGTACCTACAATGAGCAGTTCTTC. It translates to CASSFVASPIGGTYNEQFF.

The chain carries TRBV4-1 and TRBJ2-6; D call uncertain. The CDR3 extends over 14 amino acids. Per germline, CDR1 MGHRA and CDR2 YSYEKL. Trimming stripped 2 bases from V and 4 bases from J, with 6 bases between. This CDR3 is CASSQPTGANVLTF. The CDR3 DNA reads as TGCGCCAGCAGCCAACCAACGGGGGCCAACGTCCTGACTTTC.

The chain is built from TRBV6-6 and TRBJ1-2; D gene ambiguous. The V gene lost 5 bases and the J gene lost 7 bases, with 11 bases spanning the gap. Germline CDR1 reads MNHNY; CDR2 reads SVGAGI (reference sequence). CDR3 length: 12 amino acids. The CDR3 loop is CASSEARGGYTF. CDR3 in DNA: TGTGCCAGCAGTGAGGCTAGAGGTGGCTACACCTTC.

The CDR3 sequence: CASSVGGSSRGYTF. The CDR3 DNA is TGTGCCAGCAGCGTAGGCGGCAGCTCAAGGGGCTACACCTTC. This chain connects TRBV9 to TRBJ1-2; no clear D gene. Trimming pared 0 bases from V and 8 bases from J, leaving 14 bases between. CDR1 is SGDLS, CDR2 YYNGEE, per germline. This CDR3 has 14 amino acids. The variable domain in full, completed from reference TRBV9 and TRBJ1-2, reads DSGVTQTPKHLITATGQRVTLRCSPRSGDLSVYWYQQSLDQGLQFLIQYYNGEERAKGNILERFSAQQFPDLHSELNLSSLELGDSALYFCASSVGGSSRGYTFGSGTRLTVV.

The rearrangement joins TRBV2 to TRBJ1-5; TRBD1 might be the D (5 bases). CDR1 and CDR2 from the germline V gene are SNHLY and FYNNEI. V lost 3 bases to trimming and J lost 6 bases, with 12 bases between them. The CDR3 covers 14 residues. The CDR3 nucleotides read TGTGCCAGCAGTGATGTGGGGCAAAGTCAGCCCCAGCATTTT. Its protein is CASSDVGQSQPQHF.

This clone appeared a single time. The CDR3 loop is CASSSYTVTGNTIYF. CDR3 sequence (DNA): TGTGCCAGCAGCTCGTATACCGTCACTGGAAACACCATATATTTT. The J gene is TRBJ1-3, the V gene TRBV7-2, with unresolved D. Trimming took 4 bases from V and 2 from J, leaving 12 bases between them. The CDR3 sequence is 15 residues long. Germline assignment: CDR1 SGHTA and CDR2 FQGNSA.

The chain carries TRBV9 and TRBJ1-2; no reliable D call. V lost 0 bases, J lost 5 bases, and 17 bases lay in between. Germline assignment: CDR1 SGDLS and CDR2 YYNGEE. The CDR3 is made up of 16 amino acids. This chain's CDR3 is CASSVVAQLPIYGYTF. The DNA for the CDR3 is TGTGCCAGCAGCGTAGTGGCACAGCTACCGATATATGGCTACACCTTC.

CDR3 DNA: TGTGCCAGCAGTAACGGACAGGGCACTGAAGCTTTCTTT. Translating gives CASSNGQGTEAFF. The chain recombines TRBV6-5 with TRBJ1-1; 8 bases line up with TRBD1. The CDR3 is 13 residues long. The V and J ends lost 5 bases and 4 bases, in that order; junction bases with no gene match: 3. Germline CDR1 and CDR2: MNHEY and SVGAGI.

The CDR3 is CASSFRWAGGLPEAFF. The CDR3 nucleotides are TGTGCCAGCAGCTTCAGGTGGGCCGGGGGGCTGCCTGAAGCTTTCTTT. The chain couples TRBV7-3 to TRBJ1-1; D perhaps matches TRBD1 (6 bases). This CDR3 has 16 residues. V was clipped by 3 bases and J by 6 bases, with 20 bases between them. From germline, CDR1 is SGHTA and CDR2 FQGTGA.

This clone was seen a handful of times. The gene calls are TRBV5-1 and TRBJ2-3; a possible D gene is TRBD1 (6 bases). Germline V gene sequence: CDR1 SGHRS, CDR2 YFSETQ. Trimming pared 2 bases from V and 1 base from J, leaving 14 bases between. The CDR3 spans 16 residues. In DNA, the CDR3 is TGCGCCAGCAGCTTATCAGGGGACCCCGGCACAGATACGCAGTATTTT. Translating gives CASSLSGDPGTDTQYF.

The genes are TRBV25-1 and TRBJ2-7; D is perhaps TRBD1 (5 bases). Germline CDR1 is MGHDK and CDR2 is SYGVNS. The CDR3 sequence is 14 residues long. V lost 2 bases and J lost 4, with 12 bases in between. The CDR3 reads CASSEGQGKYEQYF. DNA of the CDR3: TGTGCCAGCAGTGAAGGGCAGGGAAAGTACGAGCAGTACTTC.

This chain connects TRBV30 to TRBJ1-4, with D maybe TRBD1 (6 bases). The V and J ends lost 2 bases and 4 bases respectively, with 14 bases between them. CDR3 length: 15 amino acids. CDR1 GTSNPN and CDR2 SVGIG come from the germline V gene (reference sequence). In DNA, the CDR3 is TGTGCCTGGAGTATCGTTCAGGGGCTTAATGAAAAACTGTTTTTT. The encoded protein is CAWSIVQGLNEKLFF.

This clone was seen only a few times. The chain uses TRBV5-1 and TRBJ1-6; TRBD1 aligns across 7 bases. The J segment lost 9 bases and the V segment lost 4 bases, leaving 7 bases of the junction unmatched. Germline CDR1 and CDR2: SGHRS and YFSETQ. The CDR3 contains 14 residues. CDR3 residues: CASSGTDRVSPLHF. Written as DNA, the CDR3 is TGCGCCAGCAGCGGTACAGACAGGGTTTCACCCCTCCACTTT.